These 27 T cell receptor beta chains share one sample of origin, sequenced in a study of CXCR3-negative and CXCR3-positive naive CD8 T cells. Whole-study results and caveats: Naive cells that were CXCR3-positive had more hydrophobic TRB CDR3s (compared with CXCR3-negative naive cells).

No antigens are known for them. The study made its TRB cDNA libraries by 5' RACE, adding UMI labels. TCRdb reworked the 5' RACE reads into one entry per CDR3 protein, no DNA. The listing contains 49,000 or so distinct CDR3 sequences. Sequences were obtained from naive CXCR3+ CD8+ T cells from blood. Subset indicated: CD45RO-CCR7+CD27+CD95- naive CD8+ T cells expressing CXCR3 (TNR3+). The receptors come from a human donor in good health. Some clones in this sample may be carry-over from other donors' samples.

J is TRBJ2-2 and V is TRBV5-1; TCRdb calls TRBD1, which cannot be checked without DNA. This CDR3 has 17 residues. Germline values: CDR1 SGHRS, CDR2 YFSETQ. CDR3 region: CASSSPRRGVRTGELFF.

The J gene is TRBJ2-3, the V gene TRBV28; without DNA, the TCRdb call of TRBD2 cannot be checked. The CDR3 covers 16 residues. The V gene's germline CDR1 is MDHEN and CDR2 SYDVKM. This CDR3 is CASFGLAGDVTDTQYF.

The chain couples TRBV7-9 to TRBJ1-6. This CDR3 has 14 amino acids. CDR1 is SEHNR, CDR2 FQNEAQ, per germline (reference sequence). The chain's CDR3 is CASSLAGIYSPLHF.

The chain is built from TRBV7-2 and TRBJ2-7; TCRdb picks TRBD1, but there is no DNA to check that call. CDR1 and CDR2 (germline): SGHTA, FQGNSA. The length of the CDR3 is 14 residues. The CDR3 protein is CASSSGTGVYEQYF.

The chain links TRBV11-3 to TRBJ2-2; the TRBD1 assignment by TCRdb is unverifiable without DNA. Germline V gene data show CDR1 as SGHNT and CDR2 as YENEEA. The CDR3 is 17 amino acids. The chain's CDR3 is CASSPYLGDTNTWELFF.

The chain has TRBV12-3 or TRBV12-4 and TRBJ1-1; as DNA is missing, the TRBD1 call by TCRdb cannot be tested. CDR3 length equals 13 residues. This chain's CDR3 is CASSLSGAVEAFF.

The chain is built from TRBV29-1 and TRBJ2-3; TCRdb's assignment of TRBD2 cannot be checked, as there is no DNA. The CDR3 loop spans 13 amino acids. Germline-derived CDR1 and CDR2 are SQVTM and ANQGSEA. This chain's CDR3 is CSVDGGNTDTQYF.

The chain employs TRBV29-1 and TRBJ2-2; TCRdb's assignment of TRBD1 cannot be checked, as there is no DNA. The V gene's germline CDR1 is SQVTM and CDR2 ANQGSEA. The CDR3 is made up of 13 amino acids. CDR3 amino acids: CSVGTSNTGELFF.

CDR3 residues: CASSSLAGESTDTQYF. The rearrangement joins TRBV28 to TRBJ2-3; the D call from TCRdb, TRBD2, cannot be confirmed without DNA. The CDR3 runs to 16 residues. Germline CDR1 MDHEN, CDR2 SYDVKM.

This chain uses TRBV29-1 with TRBJ1-2. Per the germline V gene, CDR1 is SQVTM and CDR2 is ANQGSEA. There are 19 residues in the CDR3. The CDR3 protein is CSVELTPGNSVGNGYGYTF.

The V call is TRBV4-1, the J call TRBJ1-4; TCRdb outputs TRBD1, but without DNA this stays unchecked. From germline, CDR1 is MGHRA and CDR2 YSYEKL. CDR3 length equals 15 residues. The CDR3: CASSLLGRSGEKLFF.

V and J are TRBV29-1 and TRBJ2-5; TCRdb proposes TRBD1, but this gene call is untestable without DNA. CDR3 size: 13 residues. In germline, CDR1 is SQVTM, CDR2 ANQGSEA. The CDR3 loop is CSVDEGGGETQYF. Variable domain in full (rest from reference TRBV29-1 and TRBJ2-5): SAVISQKPSRDICQRGTSLTIQCQVDSQVTMMFWYRQQPGQSLTLIATANQGSEATYESGFVIDKFPISRPNLTFSTLTVSNMSPEDSSIYLCSVDEGGGETQYFGPGTRLLVL.

This chain connects TRBV7-9 to TRBJ2-1. In germline, CDR1 is SEHNR, CDR2 FQNEAQ (reference sequence). The CDR3 totals 13 residues. CDR3 amino acids: CASSLYSLNEQFF.

This chain connects TRBV27 to TRBJ1-2. Germline loops: CDR1 MNHEY, CDR2 SMNVEV (reference sequence). The CDR3 consists of 12 residues. CDR3: CASSPDNYGYTF.

CDR3 in amino acids: CSVRVPVEQFF. This chain joins TRBV29-1 and TRBJ2-1; TCRdb indicates TRBD1, and absent DNA this call remains unverified. The germline V gene has CDR1 SQVTM and CDR2 ANQGSEA. The CDR3 is 11 amino acids.

V gene TRBV7-6 combines with J gene TRBJ2-7; TCRdb returns TRBD2, unconfirmable since there is no DNA. The CDR3 has 16 amino acids. The germline CDR1 and CDR2 sequences are SGHVS and FNYEAQ. The chain's CDR3 is CASSLRPSGGADEQYF.

The V and J genes are TRBV7-9 and TRBJ1-1; TCRdb outputs TRBD1, but without DNA this stays unchecked. The CDR3 loop spans 13 amino acids. Germline V gene data show CDR1 as SEHNR and CDR2 as FQNEAQ (reference sequence). This CDR3 reads CASSLGTGGRAFF.

The J gene is TRBJ2-6, the V gene TRBV12-3 or TRBV12-4. This CDR3 contains 18 residues. The CDR3: CASSSRLDHYSGANVLTF.

The chain carries TRBV21-1 and TRBJ2-1. TRBV21-1 is noted as a pseudogene. The CDR3 extends over 17 amino acids. CDR3 protein: CASSKKKDRSSYNEQFF.

This chain joins TRBV18 and TRBJ2-5; the TCRdb D gene call, TRBD1, has no DNA to confirm it. The CDR3 extends over 16 amino acids. From germline, CDR1 is KGHSH and CDR2 LQKENI. CDR3 protein: CASSTNEYRVTETQYF.

The V and J genes are TRBV6-2 or TRBV6-3 and TRBJ2-5; TCRdb reports TRBD1, a call that lacks DNA to check it against. Germline V gene sequence: CDR1 MNHEY, CDR2 SVGEGT. This CDR3 has 15 residues. The CDR3 sequence is CASSYPTGGRETQYF.

The chain has TRBV11-3 and TRBJ1-1; TCRdb's D call of TRBD1 is untestable without DNA. CDR1 and CDR2 (germline): SGHNT, YENEEA. The CDR3 contains 13 residues. Here the CDR3 reads CVSSDSLNTEAFF.

The J gene is TRBJ1-3, the V gene TRBV5-6. Germline-derived CDR1 and CDR2 are SGHDT and YYEEEE. The length of the CDR3 is 14 residues. CDR3 sequence reads: CASSFTGSGNTIYF.

V gene TRBV12-3 or TRBV12-4 combines with J gene TRBJ2-1. This CDR3 region has 14 residues. The CDR3 loop is CASSFSGVGNEQFF.

The CDR3 region is CASRGDRGLGIAFF. The chain combines TRBV28 with TRBJ1-1; with no DNA, the TCRdb D assignment of TRBD1 cannot be verified. This CDR3 is built from 14 residues. Per the germline V gene, CDR1 is MDHEN and CDR2 is SYDVKM.

The gene calls are TRBV30 and TRBJ1-1; TCRdb reports TRBD1, a call that lacks DNA to check it against. There are 14 residues in the CDR3. Germline CDR1 and CDR2: GTSNPN and SVGIG (reference sequence). The CDR3 reads CAWSTGGRNTEAFF.

The chain employs TRBV7-7 and TRBJ2-5. The CDR3 is 12 amino acids. The V gene's germline CDR1 is SSHAT and CDR2 FNYEAQ (reference sequence). CDR3 region: CASSLGEETQYF.